This TCR beta chain was identified in a study of blood T cell repertoires in COVID-19. Overall study context: Sites in the United States, Italy and Spain provided acute and convalescent COVID-19 samples. In each case, the material was cDNA or gDNA derived from T cells, B-cell-depleted T cells, or PBMCs.

It was during active infection that Seattle patients were enrolled and then longitudinally followed. The CDR3 covers 14 residues. Deletions cut 0 bases from V and 8 bases from J, with 12 bases between. Germline CDR1 is SGHRS and CDR2 is YFSETQ. The authors' processing: How many nucleated cells were present was estimated from reference gene primer amplification. Only in-frame clones appear in the TCRdb table, and some are missing; sequencing was by immunoSEQ multiplex PCR. V and J calls and clone size are those listed in that table; D and trimming were worked out from the DNA. The sample lists roughly 300,000 clones, roughly nine tenths occurring once.

The gene calls are TRBV5-1 and TRBJ1-5, with a tentative D call TRBD1 (6 bases). Sequencing was carried out using peripheral blood. This TCR came from a woman under 40 with COVID-19, enrolled during active disease. The CDR3 spells CASSLAGRGEPQHF. The CDR3 DNA follows: TGCGCCAGCAGCTTGGCGGGCAGGGGAGAGCCCCAGCATTTT.